A selection of T cell receptor beta chains follows, all from one sample in a study of CD8 T cells in ankylosing spondylitis. MiXCR, applied by TCRdb to the 5' RACE reads, yields one record per CDR3 protein. Among 380,000 or so distinct CDR3 sequences, 20% were seen once, and the ten largest hold around 13%. What was sequenced was blood, either unsorted or a sorted T cell fraction (not recorded which). These receptors all come from a male donor with ankylosing spondylitis or in good health (not recorded which). Both conserved end residues are trimmed from each CDR3.

j_call v_call cdr3_length cdr3_aa
TRBJ2-3 TRBV5-1 16 ASSDRDRLPSSAGTQY
TRBJ1-1 TRBV29-1 8 SVQGFEAF
TRBJ2-5 TRBV12-3/TRBV12-4 13 ASSLGKGNWGTQY
TRBJ2-1 TRBV4-1 10 ASSQETSGQF
TRBJ2-3 TRBV20-1 11 SALGGRTDTQY
TRBJ2-7 TRBV29-1 11 SATGELGNEQY
TRBJ2-6 TRBV30 13 AWSFQGLGANVLT
TRBJ1-5 TRBV27 12 ASSTRGGNQPQH
TRBJ2-1 TRBV29-1 12 SVVRRGGLDEQF
TRBJ1-6 TRBV12-3/TRBV12-4 13 ASSLGPEGDSPLH
TRBJ2-3 TRBV21-1 14 ASSKDRPTSTDTQY
TRBJ2-5 TRBV12-3/TRBV12-4 11 ASSLDGKETQY
TRBJ2-1 TRBV11-2 13 ASSLERGSYNEQF
TRBJ2-3 TRBV7-9 15 ASSFDPIQGDTDTQY
TRBJ2-2 TRBV27 13 ASSLQSQGTGELF
TRBJ2-3 TRBV29-1 16 SVVVAGESISSTDTQY
TRBJ2-7 TRBV7-6 15 ASSLDREQASSYEQY
TRBJ2-1 TRBV19 12 ASSISLDGNGQF
TRBJ2-1 TRBV12-3/TRBV12-4 13 ASSLGGGAFDEQF
TRBJ2-3 TRBV20-1 14 SANPVLAVITDTQY
TRBJ2-3 TRBV6-1 14 ASSEASGVTTDTQY
TRBJ1-5 TRBV12-3/TRBV12-4 14 ASSPRTGPSNQPQH
TRBJ2-7 TRBV18 12 ASSPPPGTYEQY
TRBJ2-1 TRBV12-3/TRBV12-4 14 ASSEAGLGPHNEQF
TRBJ2-5 TRBV15 11 ATSPRGAETQY
TRBJ2-1 TRBV5-6 14 ASSPRGAGGTNEQF
TRBJ2-1 TRBV12-3/TRBV12-4 13 ASSFPVAGATEQF
TRBJ2-1 TRBV10-2 13 ASNDDRRSYNEQF
TRBJ2-5 TRBV10-3 12 AISDIGVQETQY
TRBJ1-2 TRBV7-8 11 ASRRTGDLGYT
TRBJ2-1 TRBV15 12 ATSGGQSYNEQF
TRBJ2-1 TRBV7-9 12 ASSPSVTVNEQF